There are a few counts of the clone carrying this TCR beta chain. These data originate in a study of blood T cell repertoires in COVID-19. Looking at the study overall: There were acute and convalescent COVID-19 samples, and they came from the United States, Italy and Spain. PBMCs, B-cell-depleted T cells, or T cells were the source of the cDNA or gDNA that made up the material.

V gave up 3 bases and J gave up 0 bases, with 7 bases separating them. The CDR3 is made up of 14 amino acids. CDR1 is SGHAT, CDR2 FQNNGV, per germline. Original processing notes: Amplified reference gene primers provided the basis for estimating nucleated cell counts. Assay: immunoSEQ multiplex PCR; the TCRdb copy retains only in-frame clones and omits some. The V and J calls and clone size are taken from that table; D and trimming were inferred from the DNA. The data hold 200,000 to 250,000 clones, with approximately 82% observed a single time. This TCR was sampled from a woman younger than 30 with acute or convalescent COVID-19. The sample taken for sequencing was peripheral blood. The chain couples TRBV11-2 to TRBJ2-3; D perhaps matches TRBD2 (6 bases). The CDR3: CASSLGTSTDTQYF. The DNA for the CDR3 is TGTGCCAGCAGCTTGGGGACTAGCACAGATACGCAGTATTTT.